This TCR beta chain was sequenced for a study of blood T cells in healthy people across ages. Overall study context: Capture by template switching was about one barcoded beta molecule per two T cells.

Trimming pared 7 bases from V and 8 bases from J, leaving 20 bases between. CDR1 is SQVTM and CDR2 is ANQGSEA in the germline V gene. The CDR3 is made up of 13 amino acids. PCR was performed a second time for roughly 7 to 12 cycles using a sample-barcoded 5' primer and a J-beta primer mix. Every cDNA was tagged by a template-switch adaptor with 12 random nucleotides. Every individual sample yielded 2.5 million or more paired-end reads (each containing CDR3). TCRdb re-derived calls from the 5' RACE reads in MiXCR, one entry per CDR3 protein. The sample contains about 690,000 distinct CDR3 sequences, 40% to 50% of which appear only once. All donors came from Russia, were Caucasian and healthy, and spanned ages roughly 6 to 100.

This TCR came from an elderly man in good health. The chain combines TRBV29-1 with TRBJ1-2, with D perhaps TRBD1 (6 bases). The sequenced sample was blood. CDR3 coding DNA: TGCAGCGCACCCTTAACAGGGCCTTACGGCTACACCTTC. This codes for CSAPLTGPYGYTF.